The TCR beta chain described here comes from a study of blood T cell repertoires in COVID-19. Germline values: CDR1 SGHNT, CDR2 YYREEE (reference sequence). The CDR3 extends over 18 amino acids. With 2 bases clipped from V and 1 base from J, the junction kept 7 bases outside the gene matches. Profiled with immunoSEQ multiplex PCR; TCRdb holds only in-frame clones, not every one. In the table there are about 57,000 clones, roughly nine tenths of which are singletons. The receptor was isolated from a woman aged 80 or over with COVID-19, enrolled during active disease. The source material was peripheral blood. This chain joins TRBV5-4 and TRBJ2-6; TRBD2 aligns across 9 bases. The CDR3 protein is CASSFRGGAVSGANVLTF. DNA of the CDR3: TGTGCCAGCAGCTTCCGCGGGGGGGCCGTTTCTGGGGCCAACGTCCTGACTTTC.